The 4 T cell receptor beta chains reported below all come from one sample, sequenced in a study of radiotherapy plus CTLA-4 blockade in lung cancer. The protocol was immunoSEQ multiplex PCR, while the TCRdb copy is restricted to in-frame clones and leaves out a portion. The repertoire includes around 80,000 clones, nearly 75% of them detected once, and approximately 9.9% sits in the top ten. The sample here was peripheral blood, taken from a patient treated with radiotherapy plus ipilimumab. The origin of the receptors is a human donor with non-small cell lung cancer whose response to radiotherapy plus ipilimumab could not be evaluated.

This chain joins TRBV5-5 and TRBJ1-2; 7 bases line up with TRBD1. This CDR3 has 13 amino acids. Germline assignment: CDR1 SGHKS and CDR2 YYEKEE (reference sequence). V was clipped by 5 bases and J by 2 bases; unmatched bases: 3. For the CDR3, the DNA is TGTGCCAGCAGACCGACAGGGAACTATGGCTACACCTTC. This encodes CASRPTGNYGYTF.

The chain uses TRBV27 and TRBJ1-1, with TRBD1 matching 8 bases. V dropped 6 bases and J dropped 8; count of bases not matched to a gene: 8. CDR3 length: 13 residues. CDR1 is MNHEY, CDR2 SMNVEV, per germline (reference sequence). Here the CDR3 reads CASRLRGQGEAFF. The CDR3 DNA reads as TGTGCCAGCAGACTTCGTGGACAGGGAGAAGCTTTCTTT.

This clone was recorded once. The sample holds other DNA sequences that translate to the same CDR3. V usage is TRBV29-1 and J usage is TRBJ2-7, with 12 bases that match TRBD2. The germline V gene has CDR1 SQVTM and CDR2 ANQGSEA. This CDR3 is built from 17 residues. V dropped 6 bases and J dropped 3; count of bases not matched to a gene: 15. CDR3 bases: TGCAGCGTCCGTAGTGGGGAAACTAGCGGGAGGAACTACGAGCAGTACTTC. As protein: CSVRSGETSGRNYEQYF.

V gene TRBV7-9 combines with J gene TRBJ2-5; 8 bases align to TRBD2. CDR1 SEHNR and CDR2 FQNEAQ come from the germline V gene (reference sequence). The CDR3 runs 16 residues. The V and J ends lost 3 bases and 5 bases, in that order; junction bases with no gene match: 11. This CDR3 is CASSFLRGAPGETQYF. CDR3 nucleotide sequence: TGTGCCAGCAGCTTCCTGCGGGGGGCTCCAGGGGAGACCCAGTACTTC.